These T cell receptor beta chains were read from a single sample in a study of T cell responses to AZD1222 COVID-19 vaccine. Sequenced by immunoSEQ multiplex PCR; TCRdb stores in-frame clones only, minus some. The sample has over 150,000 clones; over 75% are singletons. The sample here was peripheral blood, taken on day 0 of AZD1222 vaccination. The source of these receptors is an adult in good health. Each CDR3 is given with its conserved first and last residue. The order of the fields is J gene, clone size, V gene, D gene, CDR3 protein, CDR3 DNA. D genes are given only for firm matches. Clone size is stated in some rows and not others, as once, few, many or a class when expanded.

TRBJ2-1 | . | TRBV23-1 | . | CASSQPTGYHNEQFF | TGCGCCAGCAGTCAACCTACAGGGTACCACAATGAGCAGTTCTTC
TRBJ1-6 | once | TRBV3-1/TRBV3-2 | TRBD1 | CASSQGQVGNSPLHF | TGTGCCAGCAGCCAGGGACAGGTTGGGAATTCACCCCTCCACTTT
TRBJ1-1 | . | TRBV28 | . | CASSFQTGEAFF | TGTGCCAGCAGTTTCCAAACAGGTGAAGCTTTCTTT
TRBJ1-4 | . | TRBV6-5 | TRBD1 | CASSGGLNEKLFF | TGTGCCAGCTCAGGGGGCCTTAATGAAAAACTGTTTTTT
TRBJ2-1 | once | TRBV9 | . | CASSVARHSSYNEQFF | TGTGCCAGCAGCGTTGCCCGGCACAGCTCCTACAATGAGCAGTTCTTC
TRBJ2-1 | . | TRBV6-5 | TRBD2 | CASRAGGGNEQFF | TGTGCCAGCCGAGCGGGGGGAGGGAATGAGCAGTTCTTC
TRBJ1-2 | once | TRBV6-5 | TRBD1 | CASRPPGRGDTF | TGTGCCAGCAGGCCCCCAGGCAGGGGGGACACCTTC
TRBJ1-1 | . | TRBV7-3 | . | CASSLGGMNTEAFF | TGTGCCAGCAGCTTAGGGGGTATGAACACTGAAGCTTTCTTT
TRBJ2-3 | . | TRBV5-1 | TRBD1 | CASSTGQGGPSDTQYF | TGCGCCAGCAGCACCGGACAGGGAGGCCCCTCAGATACGCAGTATTTT
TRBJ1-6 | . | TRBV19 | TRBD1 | CASSLQGGFNSPLHF | TGTGCCAGTAGTCTACAGGGGGGATTTAATTCACCCCTCCACTTT
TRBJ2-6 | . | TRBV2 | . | CASGETSGANVLTF | TGTGCCAGCGGCGAGACCTCTGGGGCCAACGTCCTGACTTTC
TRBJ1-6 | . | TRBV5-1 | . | CASSLFGASQYNSPLHF | TGCGCCAGCAGCTTGTTCGGGGCTAGCCAGTATAATTCACCCCTCCACTTT
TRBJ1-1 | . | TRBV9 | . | CASSVTVGGGDTEAFF | TGTGCCAGCAGCGTAACGGTTGGCGGTGGGGACACTGAAGCTTTCTTT
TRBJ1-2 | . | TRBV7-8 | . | CASSPRTVRVRGGYTF | TGTGCCAGCAGCCCCCGGACAGTAAGGGTCAGAGGGGGCTACACCTTC
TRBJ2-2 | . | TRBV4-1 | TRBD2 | CASSSSPSGGTGELFF | TGCGCCAGCAGCTCGAGCCCTAGCGGGGGCACCGGGGAGCTGTTTTTT
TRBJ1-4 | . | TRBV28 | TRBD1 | CASSLWSGGNEKLFF | TGTGCCAGCAGTTTATGGTCAGGGGGGAATGAAAAACTGTTTTTT
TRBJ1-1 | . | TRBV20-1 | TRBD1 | CSASRDSRGDTEAFF | TGCAGTGCTAGTCGGGACAGCCGAGGGGACACTGAAGCTTTCTTT
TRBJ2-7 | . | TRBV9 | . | CASSVIGDRIEDEQYF | TGTGCCAGCAGCGTAATCGGCGACCGCATTGAGGACGAGCAGTACTTC
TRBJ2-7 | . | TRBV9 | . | CASSVERRSEQYF | TGTGCCAGCAGCGTAGAGCGGCGGAGCGAGCAGTACTTC
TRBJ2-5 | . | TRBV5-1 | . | CASRSGEETQYF | TGCGCCAGCAGATCCGGGGAAGAGACCCAGTACTTC
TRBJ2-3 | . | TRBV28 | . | CATQGLLTTDTQYF | TGTGCCACCCAAGGCCTCCTAACCACAGATACGCAGTATTTT
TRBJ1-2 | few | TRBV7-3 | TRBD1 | CASSPGQGEGYTF | TGTGCCAGCAGCCCGGGACAGGGAGAAGGCTACACCTTC
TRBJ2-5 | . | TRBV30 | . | CAWSVNWRAETQYF | TGTGCCTGGAGTGTGAACTGGCGGGCCGAGACCCAGTACTTC
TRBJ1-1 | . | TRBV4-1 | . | CASSQAEVGINTEAFF | TGCGCCAGCAGCCAAGCTGAGGTGGGGATAAACACTGAAGCTTTCTTT
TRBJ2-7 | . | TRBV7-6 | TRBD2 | CASSLAGLAGVEQYF | TGTGCCAGCAGCTTAGCGGGACTAGCGGGGGTTGAGCAGTACTTC
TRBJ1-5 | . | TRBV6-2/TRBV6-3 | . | CASSYDGLSNQPQHF | TGTGCCAGCAGTTACGACGGACTTAGCAATCAGCCCCAGCATTTT
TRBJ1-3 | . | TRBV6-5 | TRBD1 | CASSPGQGTGNTIYF | TGTGCCAGCAGCCCGGGACAGGGGACTGGAAACACCATATATTTT
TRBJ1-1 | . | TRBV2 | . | CAGGHQNTEAFF | TGTGCCGGGGGACATCAGAACACTGAAGCTTTCTTT